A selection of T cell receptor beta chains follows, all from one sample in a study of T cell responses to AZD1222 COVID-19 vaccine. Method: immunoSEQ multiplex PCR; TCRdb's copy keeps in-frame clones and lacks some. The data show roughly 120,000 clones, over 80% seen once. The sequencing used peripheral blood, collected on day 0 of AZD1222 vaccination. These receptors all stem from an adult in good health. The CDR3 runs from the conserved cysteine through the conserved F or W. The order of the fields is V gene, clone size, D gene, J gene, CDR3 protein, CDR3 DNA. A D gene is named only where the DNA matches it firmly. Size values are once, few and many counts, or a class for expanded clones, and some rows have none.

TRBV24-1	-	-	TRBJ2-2	CATSDVGGTGELFF	TGTGCCACCAGTGACGTGGGTGGGACCGGGGAGCTGTTTTTT
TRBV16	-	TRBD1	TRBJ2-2	CASSQAGQGTGELFF	TGTGCCAGCAGCCAAGCGGGACAGGGGACCGGGGAGCTGTTTTTT
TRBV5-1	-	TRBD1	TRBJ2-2	CASTGQGAVGTGELFF	TGCGCCAGCACCGGACAGGGGGCCGTTGGAACCGGGGAGCTGTTTTTT
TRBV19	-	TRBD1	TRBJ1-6	CASNHRGHNSPLHF	TGTGCCAGTAATCACAGGGGGCATAATTCACCCCTCCACTTT
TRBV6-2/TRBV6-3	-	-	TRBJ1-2	CASSVDSLYGYTF	TGTGCCAGCAGTGTGGACAGTCTCTATGGCTACACCTTC
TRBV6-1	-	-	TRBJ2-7	CASSEHRYEQYF	TGTGCCAGCAGTGAACACCGCTACGAGCAGTACTTC
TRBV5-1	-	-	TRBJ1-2	CASSESAGDYGYTF	TGCGCCAGCAGCGAGAGTGCCGGGGACTATGGCTACACCTTC
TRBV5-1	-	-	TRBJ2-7	CASSSIQGGGDEQYF	TGCGCCAGCAGCTCTATTCAAGGGGGTGGAGACGAGCAGTACTTC
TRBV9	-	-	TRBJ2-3	CASSVSPIGGTDTQYF	TGTGCCAGCAGCGTAAGCCCGATTGGCGGCACAGATACGCAGTATTTT
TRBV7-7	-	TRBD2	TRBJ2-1	CASSLNLAGGYNEQFF	TGTGCTAGCAGCTTGAATCTAGCGGGGGGCTACAATGAGCAGTTCTTC
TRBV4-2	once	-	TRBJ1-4	CASSQERHMTTNEKLFF	TGTGCCAGCAGCCAAGAGAGGCACATGACAACTAATGAAAAACTGTTTTTT
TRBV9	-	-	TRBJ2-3	CASRAPSTDTQYF	TGTGCCAGCAGGGCCCCTAGCACAGATACGCAGTATTTT
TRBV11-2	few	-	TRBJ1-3	CASTDLGGSSGNTIYF	TGTGCCAGCACCGACCTAGGGGGGAGCTCTGGAAACACCATATATTTT
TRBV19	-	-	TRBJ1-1	CASSIGNMNTEAFF	TGTGCCAGTAGTATAGGCAACATGAACACTGAAGCTTTCTTT